The T cell receptor beta chain described here comes from a study of spatial heterogeneity in lung cancer. Study information: The average appearance count of each unique TCR and UMI combination in raw reads was more than eight. Study results and caveats: Ubiquitous expanded tumor TCRs surfaced in blood more at resection than they did at follow-up.

On this clonotype itself: Its target is not known.

Sample time point: sample taken at primary tumor resection. The input material, whole RNA from tumor, nontumor lung or frozen PBMC, was sequenced unsorted. Samples were obtained from approximately 72 donors, all untreated early-stage non-small cell lung cancer patients. TCRdb fed the 5' RACE reads into MiXCR, producing one record per CDR3 protein. This sample has approximately 11,000 distinct CDR3 sequences, with 24% found just once. The germline V gene has CDR1 SGHVS and CDR2 FQNEAQ. The CDR3 length is 15 residues. The junction had 2 bases not matched to a gene; V was cut back by 1 base and J by 0 bases.

This material consisted of PBMCs, taken at surgery. The TCR sequence derives from a female donor with early-stage non-small cell lung cancer. The V gene is TRBV7-8, the J gene TRBJ2-7, with TRBD1 identical over 8 bases. CDR3 protein: CASSLEQGVSYEQYF. The CDR3 coding sequence is TGTGCCAGCAGCTTAGAACAGGGGGTCTCCTACGAGCAGTACTTC.